This TCR beta chain was identified during a study of blood T cell repertoires in COVID-19. At the level of the study: Nucleic acid was either cDNA or gDNA, and it came from T cells, B-cell-depleted T cells, or PBMCs.

The V gene end was trimmed by 7 bases and the J gene end by 0 bases; junction bases not matched to a gene: 3. The CDR3 loop spans 14 amino acids. Germline assignment: CDR1 MNHEY and CDR2 SVGAGI. Authors' processing steps: Nucleated cell number was recorded as an estimate derived from reference gene primer amplification. Generated by immunoSEQ multiplex PCR, the TCRdb table keeps only in-frame clones and is missing some. V, J and clone size derive from that table, while D and trimming were established from the DNA sequence. The sample includes tens of thousands of clones, approximately 88% of them seen just once.

Input material: peripheral blood. J is TRBJ2-5 and V is TRBV6-5; 9 bases line up with TRBD1. This TCR came from a man older than 75 with active or convalescent COVID-19. The DNA of the CDR3 is TGTGCCAGCACGGACAGGGGTTACCAAGAGACCCAGTACTTC. Protein sequence: CASTDRGYQETQYF.